This T cell receptor (beta chain) was sequenced during a study of stem cell transplantation in POMP-related autoinflammatory disease. Study context: Before transplant, CD4+ T cells skewed naive and CD8+ proportions were low. After transplant, neutrophils and platelets showed 100% graft donor chimerism through one year.

Profiled with immunoSEQ multiplex PCR; TCRdb holds only in-frame clones, not every one. The data hold over 60,000 clones, with roughly 88% observed a single time. The specimen was CD4+ T cells from PBMCs, collected after stem cell transplantation. This TCR was sampled from a human patient with POMP-related autoinflammation and immune dysregulation (PRAID). Some T cells may originate from the graft donor.

The CDR3, as DNA: TGTGCCAGCAGCCAGAACAGGGCTGGTGAAAAACTGTTTTTT. Its protein product is CASSQNRAGEKLFF. This chain links TRBV16 with TRBJ1-4; possibly TRBD1 for D (6 bases). V was pared by 3 bases and J by 7 bases, with 12 bases between. The length of the CDR3 is 14 residues. Germline V CDR1 and CDR2: KGHSY, FQNENV.